Below, one T cell receptor (beta chain) is given with its context. After removal of 2 bases from V and 6 bases from J, the junction contained 5 bases not matched to a gene. This CDR3 comprises 14 residues. CDR1 WNHNN and CDR2 SYGVQD come from the germline V gene (reference sequence). The table came from immunoSEQ multiplex PCR; TCRdb's copy has only in-frame clones and leaves some out. The sample lists 250,000 to 400,000 clones, 70% to 90% seen once, with roughly 0.96% in the top ten. The data were obtained in a study of cytomegalovirus exposure and HLA in healthy donors. The chain uses TRBV10-1 and TRBJ2-7; TRBD1 matches at 9 bases. Sequencing was done on a sample of PBMCs. This sequence originates from a man aged 25-40 years in good health and CMV-seronegative. The CDR3, as DNA: TGCGCCAGCAGTGAGAGGGACAGGGTCCTCGAGCAGTACTTC. Its protein is CASSERDRVLEQYF.